The rows below give T cell receptor beta chains drawn from one sample of a study of blood T cells in healthy people across ages. TCRdb called the 5' RACE reads again in MiXCR, with one record for every CDR3 protein. The sample shows 850,000 to 1,100,000 distinct CDR3 sequences, 35% to 40% of them seen only once. The source material was blood. The origin of the receptors is a man between 18 and 29 years old in good health. The CDR3 runs from the conserved cysteine through the conserved F or W. The D gene is left open where the match is weak. For some rows the clone size is stated as once, few or many, or as a class when expanded; others skip it.

d_gene	v_gene	j_gene	abundance	CDR3aa	CDR3nt
.	TRBV12-3/TRBV12-4	TRBJ1-2	few	CASRDRQLDYGYTF	TGTGCCAGCAGGGACCGACAGTTAGACTATGGCTACACCTTC
.	TRBV18	TRBJ2-6	few	CASSPVGSGANVLTF	TGTGCCAGTTCACCTGTAGGCTCTGGGGCCAACGTCCTGACTTTC
TRBD1	TRBV7-2	TRBJ1-4	.	CASSPLGTGAEKLFF	TGTGCCAGCAGCCCACTGGGGACAGGGGCTGAAAAACTGTTTTTT
.	TRBV7-9	TRBJ2-7	.	CASSQRDDPYEQYF	TGTGCCAGCAGCCAAAGGGACGATCCCTACGAGCAGTACTTC
TRBD1	TRBV27	TRBJ1-2	few	CASSLLGQGYGYTF	TGTGCCAGCAGTTTATTAGGACAGGGATATGGCTACACCTTC
.	TRBV27	TRBJ2-7	.	CASSPDTQSTYEQYF	TGTGCCAGCAGTCCGGACACCCAATCTACCTACGAGCAGTACTTC
.	TRBV29-1	TRBJ2-5	few	CSAFPGEHNEQYF	TGCAGCGCTTTCCCTGGAGAACACAATGAGCAGTACTTC
TRBD2	TRBV4-2	TRBJ2-3	.	CASSQAVVAGGTDTQYF	TGTGCCAGCAGCCAAGCGGTAGTAGCGGGGGGCACAGATACGCAGTATTTT
TRBD2	TRBV20-1	TRBJ2-1	.	CSASEPSGGSYNEQFF	TGCAGTGCTAGTGAACCTAGCGGGGGATCCTACAATGAGCAGTTCTTC
.	TRBV20-1	TRBJ2-3	few	CSARDVRGRTDTQYF	TGCAGTGCTAGAGATGTACGGGGTAGAACAGATACGCAGTATTTT
.	TRBV6-5	TRBJ2-5	.	CASRRVGPQETQYF	TGTGCCAGCAGGAGGGTTGGTCCTCAAGAGACCCAGTACTTC
.	TRBV30	TRBJ1-1	.	CAFSDRQTMNTEAFF	TGTGCCTTCTCCGACCGGCAAACAATGAACACTGAAGCTTTCTTT
.	TRBV5-1	TRBJ1-2	.	CASSLESGVNYGYTF	TGCGCCAGCAGCTTGGAGTCAGGGGTAAACTATGGCTACACCTTC
.	TRBV7-2	TRBJ1-1	.	CASSPAGNSGTEAFF	TGTGCCAGCAGCCCAGCGGGTAACTCGGGCACTGAAGCTTTCTTT
.	TRBV20-1	TRBJ1-1	few	CSASGDGGNTEAFF	TGCAGTGCTAGTGGGGACGGAGGGAACACTGAAGCTTTCTTT
TRBD1	TRBV29-1	TRBJ2-2	once	CSATGAGGELFF	TGCAGCGCGACAGGGGCAGGCGGGGAGCTGTTTTTT
.	TRBV27	TRBJ2-1	.	CASSTNRVNEQFF	TGTGCCAGCAGTACTAACAGGGTTAATGAGCAGTTCTTC
.	TRBV27	TRBJ1-1	few	CASGLRRNTEAFF	TGTGCCAGCGGATTAAGAAGGAACACTGAAGCTTTCTTT
.	TRBV5-1	TRBJ2-2	.	CTSSSARNTGELFF	TGCACCAGCAGCTCTGCCAGAAACACCGGGGAGCTGTTTTTT
TRBD2	TRBV6-5	TRBJ2-5	.	CASSRTGRGNEQYF	TGTGCCAGCAGTCGTACGGGGAGGGGTAATGAGCAGTACTTC
.	TRBV29-1	TRBJ2-2	once	CSVGGPDTGELFF	TGCAGCGTTGGCGGTCCGGACACCGGGGAGCTGTTTTTT
.	TRBV24-1	TRBJ2-2	few	CATSDRTASNTGELFF	TGTGCCACCAGTGATCGGACGGCATCCAACACCGGGGAGCTGTTTTTT
.	TRBV5-1	TRBJ2-1	few	CASSPGEGGSYNEQFF	TGCGCCAGCAGCCCTGGCGAGGGCGGCTCCTACAATGAGCAGTTCTTC
.	TRBV7-2	TRBJ2-1	.	CASSPPGVRNEQFF	TGTGCCAGCAGCCCCCCAGGGGTGAGGAATGAGCAGTTCTTC
.	TRBV27	TRBJ1-5	.	CASRIGVNQPQHF	TGTGCCAGCCGTATAGGGGTCAATCAGCCCCAGCATTTT
.	TRBV5-1	TRBJ1-1	.	CASSLVGGHNTEAFF	TGCGCCAGCAGCTTGGTGGGGGGGCACAACACTGAAGCTTTCTTT
.	TRBV29-1	TRBJ2-1	.	CSVVGTSYNEQFF	TGCAGCGTTGTGGGTACCTCCTACAATGAGCAGTTCTTC
TRBD2	TRBV7-8	TRBJ2-4	few	CASSQTRLAGGKYIQYF	TGTGCCAGCAGCCAAACCCGGCTAGCGGGGGGGAAGTACATTCAGTACTTC
.	TRBV2	TRBJ2-5	.	CASSELREETQYF	TGTGCCAGCAGTGAGCTCAGGGAAGAGACCCAGTACTTC
.	TRBV7-9	TRBJ2-7	many	CASSPLGAEQYF	TGTGCCAGCAGCCCACTAGGAGCCGAGCAGTACTTC
.	TRBV27	TRBJ2-1	once	CASSPPMLDEQFF	TGTGCCAGCAGCCCTCCGATGTTGGATGAGCAGTTCTTC
.	TRBV27	TRBJ1-1	.	CASSVGARGTEAFF	TGTGCCAGCAGTGTAGGGGCCCGAGGTACTGAAGCTTTCTTT
.	TRBV7-2	TRBJ1-2	.	CASSPQGLPNYGYTF	TGTGCCAGCAGTCCTCAGGGGCTCCCCAACTATGGCTACACCTTC
.	TRBV2	TRBJ2-7	few	CATLRTDLYEQYF	TGTGCCACCTTAAGGACAGATCTCTACGAGCAGTACTTC
.	TRBV6-1	TRBJ2-3	.	CASSEGGSTDTQYF	TGTGCCAGCAGTGAAGGGGGGTCGACAGATACGCAGTATTTT
TRBD1	TRBV29-1	TRBJ1-5	.	CSASTGYGNQPQHF	TGCAGCGCTTCGACAGGGTACGGGAATCAGCCCCAGCATTTT
.	TRBV29-1	TRBJ2-2	.	CSGGQRNTGELFF	TGCAGCGGAGGACAGAGGAACACCGGGGAGCTGTTTTTT
.	TRBV12-5	TRBJ2-1	.	CASGLVGKRGAGAGYNEQFF	TGTGCTAGTGGTTTGGTAGGGAAGAGGGGGGCGGGGGCCGGGTACAATGAGCAGTTCTTC
TRBD2	TRBV11-2	TRBJ2-1	.	CASRKRGGFDEQFF	TGTGCCAGCAGGAAGCGGGGGGGCTTCGATGAGCAGTTCTTC
.	TRBV6-5	TRBJ1-6	.	CASRSSPGGNSPLHF	TGTGCCAGCAGGTCCTCCCCGGGGGGTAATTCACCCCTCCACTTT
.	TRBV20-1	TRBJ1-4	.	CSASRWGNEKLFF	TGCAGTGCTAGTAGATGGGGAAATGAAAAACTGTTTTTT
TRBD1	TRBV5-1	TRBJ2-2	many	CASSPGTVNTGELFF	TGCGCCAGCAGCCCCGGGACAGTGAACACCGGGGAGCTGTTTTTT
.	TRBV20-1	TRBJ1-1	few	CSASNPGNTEAFF	TGCAGTGCTAGTAATCCAGGGAACACTGAAGCTTTCTTT
.	TRBV30	TRBJ1-5	few	CAWSGNRDQPQHF	TGTGCCTGGAGTGGTAACAGGGATCAGCCCCAGCATTTT